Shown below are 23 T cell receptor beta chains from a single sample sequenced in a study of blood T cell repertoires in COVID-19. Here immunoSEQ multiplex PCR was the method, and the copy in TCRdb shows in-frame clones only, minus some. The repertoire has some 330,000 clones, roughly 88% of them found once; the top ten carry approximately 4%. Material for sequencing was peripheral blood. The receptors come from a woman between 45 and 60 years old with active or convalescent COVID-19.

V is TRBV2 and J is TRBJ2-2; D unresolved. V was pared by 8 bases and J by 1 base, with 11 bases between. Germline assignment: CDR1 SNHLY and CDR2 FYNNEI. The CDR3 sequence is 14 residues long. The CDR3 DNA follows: TGTGCCAGCTGTATGAAGCAGAACACCGGGGAGCTGTTTTTT. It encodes CASCMKQNTGELFF.

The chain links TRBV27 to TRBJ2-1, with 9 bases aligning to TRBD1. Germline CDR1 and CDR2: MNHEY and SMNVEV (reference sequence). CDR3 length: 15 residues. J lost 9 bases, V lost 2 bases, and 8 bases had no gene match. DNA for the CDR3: TGTGCCAGCAGTTTAGGACAGGGGTCATTCGGTGAGCAGTTCTTC. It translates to CASSLGQGSFGEQFF.

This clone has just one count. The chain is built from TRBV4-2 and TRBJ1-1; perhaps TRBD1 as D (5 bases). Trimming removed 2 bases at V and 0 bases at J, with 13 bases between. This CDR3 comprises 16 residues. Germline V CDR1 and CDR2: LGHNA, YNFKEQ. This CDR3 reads CASSQSGGNMNTEAFF. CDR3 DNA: TGTGCCAGCAGCCAAAGCGGGGGAAACATGAACACTGAAGCTTTCTTT.

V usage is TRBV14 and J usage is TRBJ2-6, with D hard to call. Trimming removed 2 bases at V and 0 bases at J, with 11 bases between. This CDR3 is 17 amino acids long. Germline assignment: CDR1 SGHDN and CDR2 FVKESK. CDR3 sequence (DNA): TGTGCCAGCAGCCAAACTTTCCTAAACTCTGGGGCCAACGTCCTGACTTTC. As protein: CASSQTFLNSGANVLTF. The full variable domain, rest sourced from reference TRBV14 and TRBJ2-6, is EAGVTQFPSHSVIEKGQTVTLRCDPISGHDNLYWYRRVMGKEIKFLLHFVKESKQDESGMPNNRFLAERTGGTYSTLKVQPAELEDSGVYFCASSQTFLNSGANVLTFGAGSRLTVL.

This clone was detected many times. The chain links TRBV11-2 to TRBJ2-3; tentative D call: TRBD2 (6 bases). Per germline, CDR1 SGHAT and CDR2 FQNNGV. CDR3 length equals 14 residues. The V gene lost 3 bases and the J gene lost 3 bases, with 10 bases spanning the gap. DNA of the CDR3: TGTGCCAGCAGCTTTCGCGGGGCAACAGATACGCAGTATTTT. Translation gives CASSFRGATDTQYF.

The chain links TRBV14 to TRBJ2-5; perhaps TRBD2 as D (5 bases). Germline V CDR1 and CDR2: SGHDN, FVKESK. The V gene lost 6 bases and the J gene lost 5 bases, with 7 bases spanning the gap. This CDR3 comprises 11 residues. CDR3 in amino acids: CASSAGETQYF. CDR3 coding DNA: TGTGCCAGCAGTGCGGGTGAGACCCAGTACTTC.

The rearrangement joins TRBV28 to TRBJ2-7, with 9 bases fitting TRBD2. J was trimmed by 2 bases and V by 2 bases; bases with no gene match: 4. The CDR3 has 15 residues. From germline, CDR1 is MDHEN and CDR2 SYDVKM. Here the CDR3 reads CASSLAGGMAYEQYF. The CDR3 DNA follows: TGTGCCAGCAGTTTAGCGGGGGGGATGGCCTACGAGCAGTACTTC.

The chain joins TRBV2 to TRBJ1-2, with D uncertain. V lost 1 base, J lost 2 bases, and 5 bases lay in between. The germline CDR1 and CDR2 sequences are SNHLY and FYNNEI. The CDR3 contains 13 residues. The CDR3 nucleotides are TGTGCCAGCAGTGAAGAACGGAACTATGGCTACACCTTC. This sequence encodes CASSEERNYGYTF.

The CDR3 loop reads CASSERRGPDYGYTF. The CDR3 region has the DNA TGTGCCAGCAGTGAAAGGCGGGGACCAGACTATGGCTACACCTTC. The chain joins TRBV2 to TRBJ1-2; TRBD1 might be the D (5 bases). This CDR3 comprises 15 residues. Germline V gives CDR1 SNHLY, CDR2 FYNNEI. Trimming stripped 2 bases from V and 3 bases from J, with 13 bases between. Complete variable domain (other parts from reference TRBV2 and TRBJ1-2): EPEVTQTPSHQVTQMGQEVILRCVPISNHLYFYWYRQILGQKVEFLVSFYNNEISEKSEIFDDQFSVERPDGSNFTLKIRSTKLEDSAMYFCASSERRGPDYGYTFGSGTRLTVV.

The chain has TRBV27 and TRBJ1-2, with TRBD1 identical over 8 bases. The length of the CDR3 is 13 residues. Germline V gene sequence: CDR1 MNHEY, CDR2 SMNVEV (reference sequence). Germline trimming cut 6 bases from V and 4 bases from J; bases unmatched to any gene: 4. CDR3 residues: CASRRGTGYGYTF. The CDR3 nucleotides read TGTGCCAGCAGAAGAGGGACAGGCTATGGCTACACCTTC.

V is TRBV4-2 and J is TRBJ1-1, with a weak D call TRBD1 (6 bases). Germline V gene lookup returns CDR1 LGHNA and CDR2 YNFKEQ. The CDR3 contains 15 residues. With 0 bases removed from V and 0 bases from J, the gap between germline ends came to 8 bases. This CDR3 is CASSQDQGLNTEAFF. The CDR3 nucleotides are TGTGCCAGCAGCCAAGATCAGGGGTTGAACACTGAAGCTTTCTTT.

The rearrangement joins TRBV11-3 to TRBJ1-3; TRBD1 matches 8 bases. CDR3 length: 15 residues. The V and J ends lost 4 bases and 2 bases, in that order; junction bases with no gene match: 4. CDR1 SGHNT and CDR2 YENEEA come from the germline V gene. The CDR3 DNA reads TGTGCCAGCAGCTCGACAGGGGTACCTGGAAACACCATATATTTT. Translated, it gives CASSSTGVPGNTIYF. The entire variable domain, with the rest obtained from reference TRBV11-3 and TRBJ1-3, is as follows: EAGVVQSPRYKIIEKKQPVAFWCNPISGHNTLYWYLQNLGQGPELLIRYENEEAVDDSQLPKDRFSAERLKGVDSTLKIQPAELGDSAVYLCASSSTGVPGNTIYFGEGSWLTVV.

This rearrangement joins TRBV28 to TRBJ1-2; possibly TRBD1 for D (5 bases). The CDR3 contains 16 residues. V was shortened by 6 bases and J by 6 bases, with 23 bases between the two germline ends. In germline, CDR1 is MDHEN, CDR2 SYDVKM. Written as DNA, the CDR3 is TGTGCCAGCAGAATCCCACCGGGGACTGGGGATCATGGCTACACCTTC. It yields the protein CASRIPPGTGDHGYTF.

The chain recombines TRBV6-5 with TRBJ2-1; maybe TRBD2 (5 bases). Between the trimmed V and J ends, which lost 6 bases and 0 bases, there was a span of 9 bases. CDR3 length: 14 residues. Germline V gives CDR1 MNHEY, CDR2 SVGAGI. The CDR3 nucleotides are TGTGCCAGCAGCCGAGGGAGCTCCTACAATGAGCAGTTCTTC. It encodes CASSRGSSYNEQFF.

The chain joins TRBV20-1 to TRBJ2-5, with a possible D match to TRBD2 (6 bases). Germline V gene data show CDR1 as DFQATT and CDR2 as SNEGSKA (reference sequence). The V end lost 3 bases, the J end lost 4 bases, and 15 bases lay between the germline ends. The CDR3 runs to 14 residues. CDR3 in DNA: TGCAGTGCTAGTCCCGGGACTGGTGGAGAGACCCAGTACTTC. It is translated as CSASPGTGGETQYF.

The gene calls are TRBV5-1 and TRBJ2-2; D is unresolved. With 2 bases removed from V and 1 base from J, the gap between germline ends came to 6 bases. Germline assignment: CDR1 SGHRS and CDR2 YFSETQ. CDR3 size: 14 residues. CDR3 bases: TGCGCCAGCAGCTTCTTAGAGAACACCGGGGAGCTGTTTTTT. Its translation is CASSFLENTGELFF.

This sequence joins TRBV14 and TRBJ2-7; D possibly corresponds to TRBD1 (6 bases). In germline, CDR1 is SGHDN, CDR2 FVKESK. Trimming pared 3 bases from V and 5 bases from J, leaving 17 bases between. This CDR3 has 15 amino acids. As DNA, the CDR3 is TGTGCCAGCAGCCAGAATCTAAAGGGGGACGACGAGCAGTACTTC. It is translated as CASSQNLKGDDEQYF.

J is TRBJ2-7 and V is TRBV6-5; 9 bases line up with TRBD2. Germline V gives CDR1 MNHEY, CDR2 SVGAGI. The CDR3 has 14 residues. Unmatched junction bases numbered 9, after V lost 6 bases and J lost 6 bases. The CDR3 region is CASRPGLASFEQYF. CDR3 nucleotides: TGTGCCAGCAGACCGGGACTAGCTAGCTTCGAGCAGTACTTC.

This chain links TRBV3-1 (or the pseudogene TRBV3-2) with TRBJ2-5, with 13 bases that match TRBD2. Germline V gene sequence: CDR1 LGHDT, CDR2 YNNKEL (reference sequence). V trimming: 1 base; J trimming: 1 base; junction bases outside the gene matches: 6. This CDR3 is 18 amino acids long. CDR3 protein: CASSQGTSGGYRQETQYF. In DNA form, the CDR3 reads TGTGCCAGCAGCCAAGGGACTAGCGGGGGATACCGCCAAGAGACCCAGTACTTC.

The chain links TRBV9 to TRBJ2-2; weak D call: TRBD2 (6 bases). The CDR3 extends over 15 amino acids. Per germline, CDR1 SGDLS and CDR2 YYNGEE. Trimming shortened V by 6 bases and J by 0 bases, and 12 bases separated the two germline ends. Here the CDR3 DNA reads TGTGCCAGCAATACCGGGGGAACGAACACCGGGGAGCTGTTTTTT. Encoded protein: CASNTGGTNTGELFF.

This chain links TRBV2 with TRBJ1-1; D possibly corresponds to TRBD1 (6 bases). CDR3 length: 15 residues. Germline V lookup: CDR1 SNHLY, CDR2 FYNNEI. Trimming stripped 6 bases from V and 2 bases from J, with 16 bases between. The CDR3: CASRRGGQLNTEAFF. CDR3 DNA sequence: TGTGCCAGCAGACGGGGGGGCCAGCTCAACACTGAAGCTTTCTTT.

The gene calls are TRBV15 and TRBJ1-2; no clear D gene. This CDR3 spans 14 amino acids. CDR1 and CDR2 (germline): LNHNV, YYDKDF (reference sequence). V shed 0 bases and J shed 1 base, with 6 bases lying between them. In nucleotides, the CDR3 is TGTGCCACCAGCAGAGATATCGGTAACTATGGCTACACCTTC. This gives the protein CATSRDIGNYGYTF.

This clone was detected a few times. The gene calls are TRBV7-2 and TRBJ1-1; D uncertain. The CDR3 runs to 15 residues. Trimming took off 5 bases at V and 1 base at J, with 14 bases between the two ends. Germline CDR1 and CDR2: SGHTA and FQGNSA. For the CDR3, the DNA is TGTGCCAGCAGCCCCCAGGCCACGTCGAACACTGAAGCTTTCTTT. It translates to CASSPQATSNTEAFF.